These 2 T cell receptor beta chains were sequenced from one sample in a study of T cells in Graves' hyperthyroidism and ophthalmopathy. Amplified TCR beta CDR3 regions derived from RNA transcripts. With the HTBI primer set, the TCR CDR3 went through a first round of RT-PCR. TCRdb analysed the multiplex PCR reads with MiXCR anew, one entry per CDR3 protein. In the table there are over 650,000 distinct CDR3 sequences, about 16% of which are singletons. The source material was blood. The source of these receptors is a man aged 18 to 30 with Graves' hyperthyroidism.

This clonotype was seen a handful of times. V is TRBV29-1 and J is TRBJ2-1; 9 bases are a match to TRBD1. Trimming took 3 bases from V and 10 from J; bases not matched to a gene: 7. Germline lookup yields CDR1 SQVTM and CDR2 ANQGSEA. This CDR3 comprises 13 residues. The CDR3 DNA is TGCAGCGTTGAGAACAGGGGGCGAGGGGAGCAGTTCTTC. Translated: CSVENRGRGEQFF.

This clonotype was seen many times. The chain employs TRBV7-2 and TRBJ2-1; 7 bases are shared with TRBD1. J lost 0 bases, V lost 1 base, and 6 bases had no gene match. CDR3 length: 17 residues. Germline-derived CDR1 and CDR2 are SGHTA and FQGNSA. Written as DNA, the CDR3 is TGTGCCAGCAGCTTAGATACAGGGGTAGGCTCCTACAATGAGCAGTTCTTC. Its protein product is CASSLDTGVGSYNEQFF.